Below are 18 T cell receptor beta chains sequenced from a single sample in a study of technical replicates of blood from several donors. The method was immunoSEQ multiplex PCR; TCRdb's version includes in-frame clones alone and lacks a portion of them. The table includes 45,000 to 55,000 clones, 94% detected once. The specimen was T cells isolated from PBMCs. The source of these receptors is a human donor in good health.

This clone has just one count. This chain connects TRBV14 to TRBJ2-7; D unclear. V lost 4 bases and J lost 2, with 12 bases in between. CDR3 size: 14 residues. The germline gives CDR1 SGHDN, CDR2 FVKESK. As DNA, the CDR3 is TGTGCCAGCAGCCTTAACGGCGGCACCTACGAGCAGTACTTC. This gives the protein CASSLNGGTYEQYF.

CDR3 region: CASSLEVAGTDTQYF. The CDR3 coding sequence is TGTGCCAGCAGCTTGGAGGTAGCGGGCACAGATACGCAGTATTTT. The chain joins TRBV5-6 to TRBJ2-3; D may be TRBD2 (6 bases). Germline V lookup: CDR1 SGHDT, CDR2 YYEEEE. This CDR3 has 15 amino acids. Deletions cut 0 bases from V and 1 base from J, with 9 bases between.

This chain uses TRBV11-2 with TRBJ2-7; D is unresolved. Germline V gene lookup returns CDR1 SGHAT and CDR2 FQNNGV. Trimming pared 2 bases from V and 0 bases from J, leaving 5 bases between. The CDR3 has 13 residues. DNA of the CDR3: TGTGCCAGCAGCTTATTCTTCTCCTACGAGCAGTACTTC. Protein: CASSLFFSYEQYF.

The J gene is TRBJ2-1, the V gene TRBV6-5, with D possibly TRBD1 on 6 matching bases. Germline V lookup: CDR1 MNHEY, CDR2 SVGAGI. The CDR3 contains 11 residues. V was cut by 8 bases and J by 9 bases, with 11 bases left in between. DNA for the CDR3: TGTGCCAGCTTACAGGGTAGTGAGCAGTTCTTC. Its protein product is CASLQGSEQFF.

The gene calls are TRBV11-2 and TRBJ2-3; possibly TRBD1 for D (8 bases). Germline V lookup: CDR1 SGHAT, CDR2 FQNNGV. V was pared by 6 bases and J by 1 base, with 17 bases between. The CDR3 consists of 16 residues. DNA for the CDR3: TGTGCCAGCAGTCTGAGCGGGACAGGTGGCACAGATACGCAGTATTTT. Amino acids: CASSLSGTGGTDTQYF.

The rearrangement joins TRBV28 to TRBJ1-1; D is uncertain. V lost 3 bases and J lost 7, with 6 bases in between. The CDR3 covers 11 residues. Germline lookup yields CDR1 MDHEN and CDR2 SYDVKM. CDR3 sequence reads: CASSLGGEAFF. The DNA for the CDR3 is TGTGCCAGCAGTTTGGGAGGTGAAGCTTTCTTT.

This rearrangement joins TRBV7-9 to TRBJ2-1; 13 bases map to TRBD2. Germline CDR1 SEHNR, CDR2 FQNEAQ (reference sequence). This CDR3 region has 15 residues. V was pared by 5 bases and J by 8 bases, with 6 bases of the junction left unmatched. CDR3 coding DNA: TGTGCCAGCAGCCGACTAGCGGGAGGTTACCATGAGCAGTTCTTC. Translated: CASSRLAGGYHEQFF.

The chain uses TRBV5-6 and TRBJ2-5, with D unresolved. Trimming pared 1 base from V and 1 base from J, leaving 5 bases between. This CDR3 is built from 13 residues. Looked up from germline, CDR1 is SGHDT and CDR2 is YYEEEE. The CDR3 spells CASSLYGQETQYF. Here the CDR3 DNA reads TGTGCCAGCAGCTTGTACGGCCAAGAGACCCAGTACTTC. Full variable domain (remainder filled in from reference TRBV5-6 and TRBJ2-5): DAGVTQSPTHLIKTRGQQVTLRCSPKSGHDTVSWYQQALGQGPQFIFQYYEEEERQRGNFPDRFSGHQFPNYSSELNVNALLLGDSALYLCASSLYGQETQYFGPGTRLLVL.

CDR3 amino acids: CASSLADGSRETQYF. The DNA of the CDR3 is TGCGCCAGCAGCTTGGCCGACGGGTCAAGAGAAACCCAGTACTTC. The chain couples TRBV5-1 to TRBJ2-5; D call uncertain. Germline loops: CDR1 SGHRS, CDR2 YFSETQ. Trimming left V 0 bases short and J 8 bases short, with 17 bases between. There are 15 residues in the CDR3.

This clone was seen just once. The chain carries TRBV5-1 and TRBJ2-3, with 8 positions matching TRBD2. Trimming took 4 bases from V and 3 from J; bases not matched to a gene: 4. The CDR3 consists of 14 residues. CDR1 and CDR2 (germline): SGHRS, YFSETQ. CDR3 region: CASSRGGGTDTQYF. The CDR3 coding sequence is TGCGCCAGCAGCCGGGGGGGCGGTACAGATACGCAGTATTTT. Combining the CDR3 with reference TRBV5-1 and TRBJ2-3 gives the whole variable domain KAGVTQTPRYLIKTRGQQVTLSCSPISGHRSVSWYQQTPGQGLQFLFEYFSETQRNKGNFPGRFSGRQFSNSRSEMNVSTLELGDSALYLCASSRGGGTDTQYFGPGTRLTVL.

V is TRBV5-1 and J is TRBJ2-3; 9 bases line up with TRBD2. CDR1 is SGHRS, CDR2 YFSETQ, per germline. Trimming cost V 4 bases and J 2 bases; bases outside gene matches: 8. This CDR3 is 16 amino acids long. DNA for the CDR3: TGCGCCAGCAGCAACGGGACTAGCCTTGCCACAGATACGCAGTATTTT. Translated, it gives CASSNGTSLATDTQYF. Combining the CDR3 with reference TRBV5-1 and TRBJ2-3 gives the whole variable domain KAGVTQTPRYLIKTRGQQVTLSCSPISGHRSVSWYQQTPGQGLQFLFEYFSETQRNKGNFPGRFSGRQFSNSRSEMNVSTLELGDSALYLCASSNGTSLATDTQYFGPGTRLTVL.

The V call is TRBV5-1, the J call TRBJ2-1; 10 nucleotides line up with TRBD2. The CDR3 contains 16 residues. Germline values: CDR1 SGHRS, CDR2 YFSETQ. The V and J ends lost 1 base and 5 bases, in that order; junction bases with no gene match: 6. The CDR3 DNA reads TGCGCCAGCAGCTTGTTTGGGACTAGCGCCGACAATGAGCAGTTCTTC. Translating gives CASSLFGTSADNEQFF.

This CDR3 is CSVMTGGSDEQYF. The CDR3 bases are TGCAGCGTCATGACAGGGGGCAGCGACGAGCAGTACTTC. The V gene is TRBV29-1, the J gene TRBJ2-7; 10 positions match TRBD1. Germline CDR1 and CDR2: SQVTM and ANQGSEA. J lost 5 bases, V lost 6 bases, and 7 bases had no gene match. The CDR3 spans 13 residues.

The chain recombines TRBV5-6 with TRBJ1-1; TRBD1 agrees at 8 bases. In germline, CDR1 is SGHDT, CDR2 YYEEEE. V gave up 5 bases and J gave up 5 bases; unmatched junction bases: 8. The CDR3 runs 14 residues. The CDR3 coding sequence is TGTGCCAGCAGTCACAGGGGGGCGCAGACTGAAGCTTTCTTT. Translation: CASSHRGAQTEAFF.

The CDR3 coding sequence is TGTGCCATCAGTGTCGGGGGTTTCCGCGGAAACACCATATATTTT. Residues: CAISVGGFRGNTIYF. V gene TRBV10-3 combines with J gene TRBJ1-3; D is possibly TRBD1 (5 bases). CDR3 length: 15 amino acids. The V gene's germline CDR1 is ENHRY and CDR2 SYGVKD. Trimming pared 4 bases from V and 4 bases from J, leaving 14 bases between.

This chain links TRBV9 with TRBJ2-7, with D maybe TRBD2 (6 bases). Germline assignment: CDR1 SGDLS and CDR2 YYNGEE. The V and J ends lost 0 bases and 4 bases respectively, with 11 bases between them. The CDR3 is 14 residues long. The CDR3 protein is CASSVGQRGYEQYF. CDR3 DNA: TGTGCCAGCAGCGTAGGTCAACGGGGGTACGAGCAGTACTTC.

This clone is a singleton in its sample. This chain uses TRBV28 with TRBJ2-1; TRBD2 matches at 12 bases. After removal of 2 bases from V and 2 bases from J, the junction contained 7 bases not matched to a gene. Germline values: CDR1 MDHEN, CDR2 SYDVKM. The CDR3 loop spans 18 amino acids. The CDR3 bases are TGTGCCAGCAGTTTACTAGCGGGAGGGGAGGCCGCCTACAATGAGCAGTTCTTC. The encoded protein is CASSLLAGGEAAYNEQFF.

CDR3 in amino acids: CASSLPGGYGYTF. The CDR3 coding sequence is TGCGCCAGCAGCTTGCCCGGAGGCTATGGCTACACCTTC. The chain joins TRBV5-1 to TRBJ1-2, with D uncertain. V was trimmed by 1 base and J by 4 bases, leaving 8 bases between them. The CDR3 sequence is 13 residues long. Germline V gene data show CDR1 as SGHRS and CDR2 as YFSETQ.